One sample yielded the 15 T cell receptor beta chains listed below, sequenced in a study of human T cells and chemical hapten exposure. Described time point: pre-sensitization, week 0. Stated treatment: therapeutic diphenylcyclopropenone sensitization with weekly scalp DPC. TCRdb re-analysed the RACE reads in MiXCR, keeping a single row per CDR3 protein. The sample has tens of thousands of distinct CDR3 sequences, 9.4% seen once; the top ten hold about 14%. The material was whole blood, obtained in connection with sensitization to the hapten diphenylcyclopropenone (DPC). The source of these receptors is a woman between 35 and 50 years old with alopecia areata. Some clones in this sample may be carry-over from other donors' samples.

The chain is built from TRBV5-4 and TRBJ2-3, with D perhaps TRBD1 (6 bases). The germline gives CDR1 SGHNT, CDR2 YYREEE (reference sequence). The CDR3 contains 15 residues. With 5 bases removed from V and 5 bases from J, the gap between germline ends came to 18 bases. The CDR3 loop is CASRSQQGVGDTQYF. The CDR3 DNA is TGTGCCAGCAGGTCGCAACAGGGAGTTGGAGATACGCAGTATTTT. Filled out from reference TRBV5-4 and TRBJ2-3, the complete variable domain reads ETGVTQSPTHLIKTRGQQVTLRCSSQSGHNTVSWYQQALGQGPQFIFQYYREEENGRGNFPPRFSGLQFPNYSSELNVNALELDDSALYLCASRSQQGVGDTQYFGPGTRLTVL.

This clonotype has at least ten counts. The gene calls are TRBV2 and TRBJ2-3; 9 nucleotides agree with TRBD2. This CDR3 contains 15 residues. The germline V gene has CDR1 SNHLY and CDR2 FYNNEI. Losses at the gene ends were 5 bases for V and 2 bases for J; bases not matched to a gene: 5. Here the CDR3 DNA reads TGTGCCAGCAGTCCAGCGGGGGGCTTCACAGATACGCAGTATTTT. Its translation is CASSPAGGFTDTQYF.

The chain uses TRBV5-4 and TRBJ1-2, with 9 positions matching TRBD1. CDR3 size: 16 residues. J was trimmed by 5 bases and V by 4 bases; bases with no gene match: 12. Per the germline V gene, CDR1 is SGHNT and CDR2 is YYREEE (reference sequence). The CDR3 loop is CASSPPGQGFNYGYTF. In DNA, the CDR3 is TGTGCCAGCAGCCCACCGGGACAGGGCTTCAATTATGGCTACACCTTC. Supplemented by reference TRBV5-4 and TRBJ1-2, the full variable domain reads ETGVTQSPTHLIKTRGQQVTLRCSSQSGHNTVSWYQQALGQGPQFIFQYYREEENGRGNFPPRFSGLQFPNYSSELNVNALELDDSALYLCASSPPGQGFNYGYTFGSGTRLTVV.

The chain combines TRBV20-1 with TRBJ2-2, with D tentatively TRBD1 (7 bases). Germline V gene data show CDR1 as DFQATT and CDR2 as SNEGSKA (reference sequence). Trimming removed 3 bases at V and 6 bases at J, with 11 bases between. This CDR3 has 13 residues. CDR3 nucleotides: TGCAGTGCTAGCCAGGGGGAGGCCGGGGAGCTGTTTTTT. The encoded protein is CSASQGEAGELFF.

This clonotype was detected ten times or more. The V gene is TRBV11-2, the J gene TRBJ2-3; 7 positions agree with TRBD1. Germline CDR1 reads SGHAT; CDR2 reads FQNNGV. This CDR3 has 14 residues. In DNA form, the CDR3 reads TGTGCGAGCCGACGACAGGGAGGCACAGATACGCAGTATTTT. It is translated as CASRRQGGTDTQYF.

This clonotype was recorded at least ten times. J is TRBJ1-1 and V is TRBV7-8; D gene uncertain. The ends were cut back, 1 base at V and 0 bases at J, with 6 bases in the middle. Germline V gives CDR1 SGHVS, CDR2 FQNEAQ. This CDR3 is 14 amino acids long. CDR3 protein: CASSLVGLNTEAFF. The CDR3 region has the DNA TGTGCCAGCAGCTTAGTTGGACTGAACACTGAAGCTTTCTTT.

This chain connects TRBV12-3 or TRBV12-4 to TRBJ1-6; maybe TRBD1 (5 bases). The CDR3 extends over 14 amino acids. Between the trimmed V and J ends, which lost 6 bases and 7 bases, there was a span of 13 bases. This CDR3 reads CASSLGGENSPLHF. The CDR3 region has the DNA TGTGCCAGCAGCTTGGGAGGGGAAAATTCACCCCTCCACTTT.

The chain uses TRBV7-2 and TRBJ2-5; D is uncertain. V was shortened by 6 bases and J by 4 bases, with 18 bases between the two germline ends. Germline loops: CDR1 SGHTA, CDR2 FQGNSA. The CDR3 is made up of 15 amino acids. CDR3 sequence reads: CASRVDNLFLETQYF. CDR3 sequence (DNA): TGTGCCAGCAGAGTAGACAATCTGTTCCTAGAGACCCAGTACTTC.

This clonotype came up many times. The chain combines TRBV5-5 with TRBJ2-7; a possible D gene is TRBD1 (6 bases). The V gene's germline CDR1 is SGHKS and CDR2 YYEKEE (reference sequence). The CDR3 contains 13 residues. The V gene lost 0 bases and the J gene lost 5 bases, with 9 bases spanning the gap. The CDR3 coding sequence is TGTGCCAGCAGCTTGGCCAGGGGCCACGAGCAGTACTTC. Its protein product is CASSLARGHEQYF.

Ten or more counts support this clonotype. This rearrangement joins TRBV9 to TRBJ2-5; D unresolved. Germline V lookup: CDR1 SGDLS, CDR2 YYNGEE. The V end lost 0 bases, the J end lost 4 bases, and 10 bases lay between the germline ends. This CDR3 region has 14 residues. The CDR3 loop is CASSVEGSTETQYF. The CDR3 nucleotides are TGTGCCAGCAGCGTAGAAGGTAGCACAGAGACCCAGTACTTC.

This clonotype showed up many times. The V and J genes are TRBV3-1 and TRBJ1-6; D is unclear. The CDR3 loop spans 13 amino acids. The V gene's germline CDR1 is LGHDT and CDR2 YNNKEL (reference sequence). V was cut by 10 bases and J by 11 bases, with 18 bases left in between. The CDR3 reads CATQTGGDPPLHF. The CDR3 DNA reads as TGTGCCACCCAGACGGGCGGGGATCCACCCCTCCACTTT.

In its sample, this clonotype was seen a few times. CDR3 protein: CASSLVAITGELFF. CDR3 DNA: TGTGCCAGCAGCTTAGTGGCAATCACCGGGGAGCTGTTTTTT. V usage is TRBV7-8 and J usage is TRBJ2-2; D is unresolved. Germline assignment: CDR1 SGHVS and CDR2 FQNEAQ. CDR3 size: 14 residues. The V end was cut by 1 base, the J end by 4 bases, with 7 bases between.

The table lists this clonotype with a few counts. The V call is TRBV7-9, the J call TRBJ1-1; TRBD1 might be the D (5 bases). The CDR3 has 14 residues. V was cut by 3 bases and J by 12 bases, with 20 bases left in between. Germline V gives CDR1 SEHNR, CDR2 FQNEAQ (reference sequence). This CDR3 reads CASSFTGPGFETFF. As DNA, the CDR3 is TGTGCCAGCAGCTTTACGGGGCCAGGGTTCGAGACTTTCTTT.

This clonotype has ten or more counts. The chain is built from TRBV7-2 and TRBJ2-3; 9 positions match TRBD2. Germline CDR1 is SGHTA and CDR2 is FQGNSA. This CDR3 is 12 amino acids long. V shed 3 bases and J 11 bases; nucleotides not matched to a gene: 3. CDR3 bases: TGTGCCAGCAGCTTTAGCGGGGGCCGGCAGTATTTT. Amino acids: CASSFSGGRQYF.

The genes are TRBV20-1 and TRBJ2-7; D gene unclear. Trimming pared 2 bases from V and 5 bases from J, leaving 13 bases between. Germline lookup yields CDR1 DFQATT and CDR2 SNEGSKA (reference sequence). The CDR3 is 13 amino acids. This CDR3 is CSARRPSLNEQYF. The CDR3, as DNA: TGCAGTGCTAGACGCCCGAGTTTGAACGAGCAGTACTTC.